This T cell receptor (beta chain) derives from a study of vaccination and CD4 T cells after COVID-19 (dated by TCRdb to about 2022). With regard to the full study: Convalescent patients had a positive SARS-CoV-2 result on nasal swab PCR, and of these patients, several had mild disease and one had severe disease. In around nine COVID-19 convalescent patients and a few infection-naive healthy vaccine recipients, the spike-specific CD4+ TCR repertoire before mRNA vaccination was compared with the repertoire after mRNA vaccination. Overlapping spike peptide pools from SARS-CoV-2 and from the common cold coronaviruses HCoV-NL63, HCoV-OC43 and HCoV-229E were used as culture stimuli. Post-COVID blood samples from convalescent patients were collected a median of 101 days after diagnosis, with a range of roughly 30 to 170 days. Each participant got two doses of either the Pfizer-BioNTech BNT162b2 vaccine (n=8) or the Moderna mRNA-1273 vaccine (n=2). As controls, cultures received a CEFX viral epitope pool (the positive control), an HIV-1 Nef peptide pool (the negative control), or no peptide at all. The convalescent cohort included six males and four females, with two Hispanic individuals, seven Caucasians, two Asians and one multiracial person. The time from the second vaccine dose to post-vaccine blood sampling had a median of around 72 days and ranged from roughly 13 to 241 days. Three convalescent patients gave samples both early after vaccination (day 14) and late after vaccination (days 161 to 241).

This clonotype has just a few counts. Its antigen is currently not known. The input lacks base qualities; no much larger clone sits a single base away. The library was produced with PCR. DNA from cultured CD4+ T cells underwent TCR sequencing with the Oncomine TCR Beta short-read assay at the Johns Hopkins FTIC core. Genomic DNA was extracted from the cultured CD4+ T cells with the QIAamp micro DNA kit. The Oncomine TCR Beta libraries from cultured CD4+ T cells were pooled using unique dual indexes and then sequenced on an Illumina iSeq 100. In the original analysis: Non-productive sequences were removed, and CDR3s that did not start with C, did not end with F or W, or were shorter than 7 amino acids were discarded. The MANAFEST web application was used to identify antigen-specific clonotypes by comparing peptide-stimulated wells against reference wells and other culture wells. An FDR below 0.05, an odds ratio above 5, and a productive frequency above 0.1% in at least two of three replicate wells were required for clones to be considered positive. Cross-reactive clonotypes were defined as significantly expanded in both SARS-CoV-2 spike wells and at least one common cold coronavirus spike condition. CDR3 homology was assessed with Levenshtein distances (stringdist) and unrooted phylogenetic trees (ape) in R version 3.6.1. The public reads were reprocessed in TCRdb via fastp at Q25 and MiXCR, keeping in-frame beta chains. Each CDR3 protein appears once, grouped with its most common genes and DNA. The V and J calls and clone size are TCRdb's, not the authors'. Present in this sample are about 25,000 distinct CDR3 sequences, 42% of which were seen just once. Together, the top ten hold around 4% of the sample.

Inclusive of the bounding cysteine and phenylalanine, the CDR3 is 16 residues long. Only CDR3 DNA is held: 48 bases, read in frame from base 1. V is clipped by 1 base and J by 4 bases, and the sequence between their germline boundaries is 15 bases long. CDR1 and CDR2, looked up from the germline V gene, are SGHNT and YENEEA. Sample time point, as interpreted from the label and publication: late sampling 161 to 241 days after vaccination in a few convalescent patients. Sample treatment or condition, as interpreted from the label and publication: approximately nine-day PBMC culture with coronavirus spike peptide pools or control peptides (ViraFEST assay). The study used the ViraFEST assay, which expanded antigen-specific T cells with peptide pools and then identified expanded clonotypes by TCR sequencing. The positive SARS-CoV-2 PCR tests of the convalescent patients were dated from March to December 2020, before the Alpha, Beta and Delta variants emerged in the United States. Approximately 2.1 million PBMCs per well were cultured in IMDM with roughly 5% human AB serum and roughly 9.3 IU/ml IL-2, plus 10 ug/ml peptide pools. On days 3 and 7, half of the culture medium was replaced with fresh IL-2-containing medium. After 10 days of culture, CD4+ T cells were isolated by negative selection with the EasySep CD4+ T cell isolation kit. Ficoll-Paque Plus gradient centrifugation was used to isolate PBMCs from whole blood, and the isolated PBMCs were then either used fresh or cryopreserved at -140C. Each culture condition was generally run in triplicate wells.

General findings and caveats noted by the study authors: Of the vaccine-specific clones in convalescent patients, 304 of 307, or nearly all, reacted only to SARS-CoV-2 spike and did not cross-react with common cold coronaviruses. Among convalescent patients, a median around 89% of the SARS-CoV-2-reactive clones seen after vaccination appeared only after vaccination, which suggests priming specific to the vaccine. The median number of SARS-CoV-2-reactive clonotypes rose from around 22 after infection to 38 after vaccination, but the change was not significant. The number of convalescent patients in the study was relatively small, and the study did not examine early timepoints following natural infection.

The rearranged segments are TRBV11-3 and TRBJ2-3; the D gene is perhaps TRBD1, on 6 matching bases. Source: CD4+ T cells from blood, cultured in vitro, taken about 7 months after SARS-CoV-2 vaccination. This clonotype originated in a human donor who had recovered from COVID-19. The bases are TGTGCCAGCAGCTTAGGGCTGGGGGCGCACGCAGATACGCAGTATTTT. It is translated as CASSLGLGAHADTQYF.